The sequence of this TCR beta chain was determined in a study of shared clonotypes between healthy human individuals. To note about this clone: The antigen is unknown.

Researchers ran the assay at a deep level. Each subset's genomic DNA was split evenly across several immunoSEQ plates. Methods used by the authors: Quality scores were absent from the junction-only immunoSEQ sequences, so filtering differed. Some clones are missing from TCRdb's copy, which holds only in-frame ones; the method was immunoSEQ multiplex PCR. V and J calls and clone size are as listed in that table; D and trimming were resolved from the DNA. The sample lists millions of clones; roughly 95% were seen once. The V segment lost 6 bases and the J segment 1 base; nucleotides outside the gene matches: 10. The CDR3 is made up of 16 amino acids. Germline V CDR1 and CDR2: SGHAT, FQNNGV. Regarding the study as a whole: Four donors held about 5% of naive CD4 clonotypes in common.

V gene TRBV11-2 combines with J gene TRBJ2-3, with TRBD2 matching 7 bases. This TCR was sampled from a man aged 18 to 30 in good health. Sequenced: naive CD4+ T cells sorted from blood. Documented subset: CD45RA+ positively selected. Here the CDR3 reads CASRRPGGGGTDTQYF. The DNA for the CDR3 is TGTGCCAGCAGACGACCGGGGGGTGGTGGCACAGATACGCAGTATTTT.